This T cell receptor (beta chain) was sequenced for a study of T cell responses to AZD1222 COVID-19 vaccine. Points from the study as a whole: Reports say nearly half of spike-specific TCRs go after unmutated variant regions.

Profiled with immunoSEQ multiplex PCR; TCRdb holds only in-frame clones, not every one. The sample lists some 120,000 clones, around 90% seen once, with approximately 1.5% in the top ten. With regard to this clone: Its target is not known.

The CDR3 consists of 14 residues. Germline CDR1 is LGHDT and CDR2 is YNNKEL (reference sequence). Trimming took 5 bases from V and 1 from J; bases not matched to a gene: 2. The sequence was obtained from an adult in good health. The chain combines TRBV3-1 (or the pseudogene TRBV3-2) with TRBJ2-1; 7 positions match TRBD2. Sequencing was performed on peripheral blood, taken on day 0 of AZD1222 vaccination. CDR3 nucleotide sequence: TGTGCCAGCAGCATTAGCGGGTCCTACAATGAGCAGTTCTTC. It is translated as CASSISGSYNEQFF.